The 13 T cell receptor beta chains presented below share a single source sample, sequenced in a study of T cells in Graves' hyperthyroidism and ophthalmopathy. Researchers took RNA transcripts and amplified the TCR beta CDR3 regions from them. A set of HTBI primers served as the primers for a first-round RT-PCR of the TCR CDR3. TCRdb fed the multiplex PCR reads into MiXCR, producing one record per CDR3 protein. The table shows hundreds of thousands of distinct CDR3 sequences, with around 13% occurring only once. The sequenced sample was blood. These receptors all come from a woman aged 25 to 39 with Graves' hyperthyroidism.

This clonotype was seen ten or more times. This chain connects TRBV28 to TRBJ1-4; D is unresolved. CDR3 length equals 12 residues. V lost 6 bases to trimming and J lost 8 bases, with 10 bases between them. Germline assignment: CDR1 MDHEN and CDR2 SYDVKM. This chain's CDR3 is CASRDKGEKLFF. CDR3 nucleotide sequence: TGTGCCAGCAGGGATAAAGGAGAAAAACTGTTTTTT.

This clonotype turned up a few times. The chain uses TRBV19 and TRBJ2-7; TRBD1 matches 9 bases. With V trimmed by 6 bases and J by 2 bases, 8 bases remained unmatched. CDR3 length equals 15 residues. Germline CDR1 reads LNHDA; CDR2 reads SQIVND (reference sequence). The CDR3 DNA is TGTGCCAGTAGGAAAACCGGGACAGGGACCTACGAGCAGTACTTC. This translates into CASRKTGTGTYEQYF.

This clonotype was seen once. The V gene is TRBV28, the J gene TRBJ2-7; D is possibly TRBD1 or TRBD2 (6 bases each). V dropped 8 bases and J dropped 3 bases, with 14 bases sitting between them. The V gene's germline CDR1 is MDHEN and CDR2 SYDVKM. This CDR3 region has 13 residues. CDR3 protein: CASGGTFNYEQYF. DNA for the CDR3: TGTGCCAGCGGGGGGACATTTAACTACGAGCAGTACTTC.

This clonotype was counted many times. CDR3 nucleotide sequence: TGTGCCAGCAGTTACACCGCGGGACTAGCAAACTATGAGCAGTTCTTC. Encoded protein: CASSYTAGLANYEQFF. V is TRBV6-1 and J is TRBJ2-1; TRBD2 aligns across 9 bases. The CDR3 consists of 16 residues. From germline, CDR1 is MNHNS and CDR2 SASEGT. V gave up 5 bases and J gave up 8 bases; unmatched junction bases: 13.

This clonotype was seen many times. The V and J genes are TRBV12-3 or TRBV12-4 and TRBJ1-4; D call uncertain. The CDR3 runs 14 residues. V lost 5 bases and J lost 8, with 15 bases in between. CDR3 region: CASSPTVDREKLFF. Here the CDR3 DNA reads TGTGCCAGCAGTCCTACGGTAGATCGGGAAAAACTGTTTTTT.

This clonotype showed up many times. This rearrangement joins TRBV18 to TRBJ1-1, with D perhaps TRBD1 (5 bases). This CDR3 has 13 amino acids. Germline CDR1 is KGHSH and CDR2 is LQKENI. The V end lost 3 bases, the J end lost 3 bases, and 8 bases lay between the germline ends. CDR3 DNA sequence: TGTGCCAGCTCACCGGTACAGGACACTGAAGCTTTCTTT. It is translated as CASSPVQDTEAFF.

This clonotype was seen only a few times. The final CDR3 position lacks the conserved phenylalanine or tryptophan, pointing to a likely read error. V and J are TRBV5-5 and TRBJ2-5, with 12 bases that match TRBD2. In germline, CDR1 is SGHKS, CDR2 YYEKEE (reference sequence). The length of the CDR3 is 14 residues. V lost 5 bases to trimming and J lost 5 bases; unmatched junction nucleotides: 4. This CDR3 is CASSLAGGPETQYL. The CDR3 DNA reads TGTGCCAGCAGTCTAGCGGGAGGGCCGGAGACCCAGTACTTA.

This clonotype was observed a handful of times. V and J are TRBV6-6 and TRBJ2-2; a weak D match, TRBD2 (6 bases). The CDR3 has 15 residues. V lost 0 bases to trimming and J lost 6 bases, with 11 bases between them. From germline, CDR1 is MNHNY and CDR2 SVGAGI (reference sequence). CDR3 bases: TGTGCCAGCAGTTACTCGAACGGGGGAGCCGGGGAGCTGTTTTTT. Protein product: CASSYSNGGAGELFF.

This chain links TRBV12-3 or TRBV12-4 with TRBJ1-4; D is possibly TRBD1 (5 bases). Trimming left V 8 bases short and J 0 bases short, with 10 bases between. This CDR3 is 14 amino acids long. The CDR3 is CASLPGTTNEKLFF. The CDR3 nucleotides read TGTGCCAGCTTGCCAGGGACAACTAATGAAAAACTGTTTTTT.

This clonotype was found many times. The gene calls are TRBV13 and TRBJ2-5, with D perhaps matching TRBD1 (7 bases). Trimming stripped 4 bases from V and 5 bases from J, with 17 bases between. The CDR3 is made up of 15 amino acids. Germline V gives CDR1 PRHDT, CDR2 FYEKMQ (reference sequence). Here the CDR3 DNA reads TGTGCCAGCAGCTGGCGGGACAGACCGCCGGAGACCCAGTACTTC. Its protein is CASSWRDRPPETQYF.

This chain joins TRBV27 and TRBJ1-1; the D is unclear. In germline, CDR1 is MNHEY, CDR2 SMNVEV (reference sequence). The CDR3 contains 13 residues. V was clipped by 5 bases and J by 12 bases, with 19 bases between them. The CDR3 reads CASSPGLGPVSFF. In nucleotides, the CDR3 is TGTGCCAGCAGTCCCGGATTAGGGCCAGTATCTTTCTTT.

Only a few counts were recorded for this clonotype. J is TRBJ2-5 and V is TRBV27; D is unresolved. The CDR3 spans 15 residues. V lost 2 bases to trimming and J lost 5 bases, with 15 bases between them. Per germline, CDR1 MNHEY and CDR2 SMNVEV (reference sequence). This CDR3 is CASSLSYSPLETQYF. In DNA, the CDR3 is TGTGCCAGCAGTTTAAGCTACTCCCCCCTGGAGACCCAGTACTTC.

In this sample, this clonotype turned up many times. This chain joins TRBV28 and TRBJ1-1, with TRBD1 identical over 10 bases. CDR1 is MDHEN, CDR2 SYDVKM, per germline. The CDR3 spans 16 residues. J lost 5 bases, V lost 4 bases, and 10 bases had no gene match. In nucleotides, the CDR3 is TGTGCCAGCAGTTCTCCCGGGACAGGGGAGCGGACTGAAGCTTTCTTT. Amino acid sequence: CASSSPGTGERTEAFF.